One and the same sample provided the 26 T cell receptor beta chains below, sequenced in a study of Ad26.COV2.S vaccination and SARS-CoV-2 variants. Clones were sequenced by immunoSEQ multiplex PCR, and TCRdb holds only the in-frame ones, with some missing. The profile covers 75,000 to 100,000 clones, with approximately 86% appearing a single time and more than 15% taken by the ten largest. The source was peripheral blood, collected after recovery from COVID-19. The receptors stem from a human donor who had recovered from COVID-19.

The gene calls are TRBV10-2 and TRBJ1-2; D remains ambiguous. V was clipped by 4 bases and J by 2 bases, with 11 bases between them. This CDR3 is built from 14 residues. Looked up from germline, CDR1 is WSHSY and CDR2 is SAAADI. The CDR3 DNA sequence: TGCGCCAGCAGTGCGACCCCACCGAACTATGGCTACACCTTC. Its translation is CASSATPPNYGYTF.

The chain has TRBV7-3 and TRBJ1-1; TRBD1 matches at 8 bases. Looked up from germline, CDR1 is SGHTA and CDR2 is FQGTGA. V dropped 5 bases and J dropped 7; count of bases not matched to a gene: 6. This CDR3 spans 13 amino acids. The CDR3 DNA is TGTGCCAGCAGCCAAGACAGGGGTGGTGAAGCTTTCTTT. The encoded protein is CASSQDRGGEAFF.

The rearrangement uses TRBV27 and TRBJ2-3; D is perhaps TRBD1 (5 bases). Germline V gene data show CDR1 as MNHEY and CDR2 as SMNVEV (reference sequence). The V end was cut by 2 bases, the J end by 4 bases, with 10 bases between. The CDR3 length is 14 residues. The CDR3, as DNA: TGTGCCAGCAGTTTAGTCAGGGTAGCAGATACGCAGTATTTT. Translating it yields CASSLVRVADTQYF.

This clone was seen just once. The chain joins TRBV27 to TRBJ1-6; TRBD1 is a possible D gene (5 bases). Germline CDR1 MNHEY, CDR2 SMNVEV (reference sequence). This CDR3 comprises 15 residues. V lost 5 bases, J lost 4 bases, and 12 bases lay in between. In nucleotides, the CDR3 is TGTGCCAGCAGTCCCAGACAGAGATATAATTCACCCCTCCACTTT. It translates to CASSPRQRYNSPLHF.

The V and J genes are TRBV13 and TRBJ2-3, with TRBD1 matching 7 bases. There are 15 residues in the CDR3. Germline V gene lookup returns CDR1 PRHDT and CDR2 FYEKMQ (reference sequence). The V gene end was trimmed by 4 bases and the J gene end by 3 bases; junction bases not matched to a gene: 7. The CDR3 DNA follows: TGTGCCAGCAGCTCCGCCGGACAGGATACAGATACGCAGTATTTT. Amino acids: CASSSAGQDTDTQYF.

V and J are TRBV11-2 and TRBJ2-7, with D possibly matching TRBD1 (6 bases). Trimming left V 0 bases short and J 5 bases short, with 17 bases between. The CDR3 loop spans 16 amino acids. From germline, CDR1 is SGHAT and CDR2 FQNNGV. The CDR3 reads CASSLDIGGAWDEQYF. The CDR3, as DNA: TGTGCCAGCAGCTTAGATATTGGGGGCGCTTGGGACGAGCAGTACTTC. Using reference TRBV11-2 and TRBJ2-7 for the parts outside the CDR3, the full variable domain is EAGVAQSPRYKIIEKRQSVAFWCNPISGHATLYWYQQILGQGPKLLIQFQNNGVVDDSQLPKDRFSAERLKGVDSTLKIQPAKLEDSAVYLCASSLDIGGAWDEQYFGPGTRLTVT.

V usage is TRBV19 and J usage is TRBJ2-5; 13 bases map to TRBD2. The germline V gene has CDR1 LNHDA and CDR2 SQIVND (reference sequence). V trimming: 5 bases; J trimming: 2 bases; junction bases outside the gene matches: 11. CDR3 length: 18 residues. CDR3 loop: CASSPGTSGTPLQETQYF. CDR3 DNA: TGTGCCAGTAGTCCCGGGACTAGCGGGACCCCTCTACAAGAGACCCAGTACTTC.

CDR3 coding DNA: TGTGCCAGCAGCCTCCCCTACGAGCAGTACTTC. This translates into CASSLPYEQYF. The chain carries TRBV2 and TRBJ2-7; no definite D call. Germline CDR1 SNHLY, CDR2 FYNNEI. The CDR3 runs 11 residues. The V end was cut by 6 bases, the J end by 2 bases, with 5 bases between.

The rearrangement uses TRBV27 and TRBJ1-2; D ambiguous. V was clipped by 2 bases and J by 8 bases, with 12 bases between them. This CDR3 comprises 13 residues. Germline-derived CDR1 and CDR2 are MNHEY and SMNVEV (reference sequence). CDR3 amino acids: CASSLPPLGGYTF. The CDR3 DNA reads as TGTGCCAGCAGTTTACCCCCCCTTGGAGGCTACACCTTC.

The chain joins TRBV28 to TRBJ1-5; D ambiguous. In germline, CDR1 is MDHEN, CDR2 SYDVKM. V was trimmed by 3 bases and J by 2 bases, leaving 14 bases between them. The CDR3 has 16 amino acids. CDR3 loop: CASSFGRGSGNQPQHF. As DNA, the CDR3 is TGTGCCAGCAGTTTTGGTCGGGGTAGCGGCAATCAGCCCCAGCATTTT.

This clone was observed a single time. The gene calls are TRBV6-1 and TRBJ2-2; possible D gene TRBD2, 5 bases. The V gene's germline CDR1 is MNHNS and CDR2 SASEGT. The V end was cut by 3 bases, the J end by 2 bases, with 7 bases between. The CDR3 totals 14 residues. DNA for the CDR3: TGTGCCAGCAGTGATACGGGAAACACCGGGGAGCTGTTTTTT. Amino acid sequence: CASSDTGNTGELFF.

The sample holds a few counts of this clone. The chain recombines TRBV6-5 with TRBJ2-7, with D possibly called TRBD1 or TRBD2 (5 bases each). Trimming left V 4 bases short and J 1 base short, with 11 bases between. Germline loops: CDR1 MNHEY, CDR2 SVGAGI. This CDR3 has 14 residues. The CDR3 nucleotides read TGTGCCAGCAGTTTTTGGGGACCGTCCTACGAGCAGTACTTC. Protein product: CASSFWGPSYEQYF.

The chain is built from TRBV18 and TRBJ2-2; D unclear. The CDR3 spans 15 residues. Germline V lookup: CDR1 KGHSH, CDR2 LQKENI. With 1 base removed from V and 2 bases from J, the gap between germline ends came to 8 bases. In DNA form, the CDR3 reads TGTGCCAGCTCACCACGGAAGGGTAACACCGGGGAGCTGTTTTTT. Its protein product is CASSPRKGNTGELFF.

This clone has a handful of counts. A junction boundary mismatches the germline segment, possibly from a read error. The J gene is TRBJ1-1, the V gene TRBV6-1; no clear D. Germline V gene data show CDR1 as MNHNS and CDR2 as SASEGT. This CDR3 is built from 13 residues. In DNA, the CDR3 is TGTACCAGCAGTGAAAATGAGAGCGGTGAAGCTTTCTTT. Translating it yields CTSSENESGEAFF.

The CDR3 sequence is CAGTTRRTSGYEQYF. As DNA, the CDR3 is TGTGCCGGAACCACACGGAGAACTAGCGGGTACGAGCAGTACTTC. The chain combines TRBV5-3 with TRBJ2-7; TRBD2 aligns across 9 bases. TRBV5-3 falls under the ORF class, with uncertain function. CDR3 length: 15 residues. Trimming cost V 10 bases and J 4 bases; bases outside gene matches: 15.

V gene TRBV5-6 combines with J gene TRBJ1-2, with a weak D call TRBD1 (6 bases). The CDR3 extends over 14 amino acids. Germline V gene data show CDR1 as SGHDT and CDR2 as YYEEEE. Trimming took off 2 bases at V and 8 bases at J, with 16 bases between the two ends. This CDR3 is CASSFRQGLRGYTF. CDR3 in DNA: TGTGCCAGCAGCTTTCGGCAGGGGCTTCGAGGCTACACCTTC.

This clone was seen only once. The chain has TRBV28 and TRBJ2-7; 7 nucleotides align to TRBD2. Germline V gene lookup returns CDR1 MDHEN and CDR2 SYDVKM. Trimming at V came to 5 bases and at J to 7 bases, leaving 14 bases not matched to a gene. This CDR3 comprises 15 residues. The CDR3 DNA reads TGTGCCAGCAGTCTGAGTGCGGGGGTGATAAAAGAGCAGTACTTC. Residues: CASSLSAGVIKEQYF. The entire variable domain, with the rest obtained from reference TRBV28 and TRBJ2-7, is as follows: DVKVTQSSRYLVKRTGEKVFLECVQDMDHENMFWYRQDPGLGLRLIYFSYDVKMKEKGDIPEGYSVSREKKERFSLILESASTNQTSMYLCASSLSAGVIKEQYFGPGTRLTVT.

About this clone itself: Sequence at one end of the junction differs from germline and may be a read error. The DNA of the CDR3 is TGTGCCAGCAGACAAGACAACAGGAACACCGGGGAGCTGTTTTTT. Its protein product is CASRQDNRNTGELFF. The J gene is TRBJ2-2, the V gene TRBV3-1 (or the pseudogene TRBV3-2); D remains unclear. This CDR3 is built from 15 residues. The germline CDR1 and CDR2 sequences are LGHDT and YNNKEL (reference sequence).

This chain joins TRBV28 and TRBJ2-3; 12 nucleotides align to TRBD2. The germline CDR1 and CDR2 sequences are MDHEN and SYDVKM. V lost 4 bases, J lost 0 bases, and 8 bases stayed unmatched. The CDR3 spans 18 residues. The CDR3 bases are TGTGCCAGCAGTTCCTTAGATGGGACTAGCGGGAGCACAGATACGCAGTATTTT. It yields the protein CASSSLDGTSGSTDTQYF.

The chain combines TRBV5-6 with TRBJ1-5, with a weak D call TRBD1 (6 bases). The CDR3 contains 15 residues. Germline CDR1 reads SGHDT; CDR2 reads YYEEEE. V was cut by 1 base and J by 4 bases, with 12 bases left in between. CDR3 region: CASSLLQGGNQPQHF. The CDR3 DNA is TGTGCCAGCAGCTTGCTACAGGGTGGAAATCAGCCCCAGCATTTT.

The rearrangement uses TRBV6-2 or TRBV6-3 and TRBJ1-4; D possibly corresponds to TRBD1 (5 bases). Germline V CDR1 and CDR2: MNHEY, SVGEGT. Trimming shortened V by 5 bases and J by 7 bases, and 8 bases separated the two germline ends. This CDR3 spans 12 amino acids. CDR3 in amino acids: CASSQTVEKLFF. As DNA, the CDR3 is TGTGCCAGCAGTCAGACAGTTGAAAAACTGTTTTTT.

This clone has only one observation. As DNA, the CDR3 is TGTGCCAGTAGTACAGACAGGGGTTGGAGCTCCTATAATTCACCCCTCCACTTT. Protein: CASSTDRGWSSYNSPLHF. The V and J genes are TRBV19 and TRBJ1-6; 8 nucleotides agree with TRBD1. V was clipped by 4 bases and J by 0 bases; unmatched bases: 8. The length of the CDR3 is 18 residues. Per germline, CDR1 LNHDA and CDR2 SQIVND (reference sequence).

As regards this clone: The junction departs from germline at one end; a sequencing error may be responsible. The CDR3 sequence: CASSFTSGGANVLTF. The CDR3 DNA follows: TGTGCCAGCAGCTTTACTAGCGGAGGGGCGAACGTCCTGACTTTC. V is TRBV7-9 and J is TRBJ2-6, with 8 bases aligning to TRBD2. This CDR3 region has 15 residues. In germline, CDR1 is SEHNR, CDR2 FQNEAQ (reference sequence).

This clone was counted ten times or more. CDR3 sequence: CASSPRGTSSYNEQFF. The CDR3 nucleotides read TGTGCCAGCAGTCCACGGGGGACTAGCTCCTACAATGAGCAGTTCTTC. The V and J genes are TRBV9 and TRBJ2-1, with 8 positions matching TRBD2. V dropped 5 bases and J dropped 0; count of bases not matched to a gene: 7. Per germline, CDR1 SGDLS and CDR2 YYNGEE. This CDR3 has 16 amino acids.

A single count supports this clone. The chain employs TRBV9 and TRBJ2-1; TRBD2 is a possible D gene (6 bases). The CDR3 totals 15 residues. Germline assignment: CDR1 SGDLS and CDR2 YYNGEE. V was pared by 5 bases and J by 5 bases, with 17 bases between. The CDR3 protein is CASRGTLGKDNEQFF. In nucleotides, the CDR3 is TGTGCCAGCAGAGGGACTTTGGGTAAGGACAATGAGCAGTTCTTC.

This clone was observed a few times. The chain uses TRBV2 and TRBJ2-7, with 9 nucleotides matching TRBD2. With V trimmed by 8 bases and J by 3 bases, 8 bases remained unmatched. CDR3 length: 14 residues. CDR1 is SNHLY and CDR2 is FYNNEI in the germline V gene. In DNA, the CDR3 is TGTGCCAGCGATCGAGGACTAGCGTACTACGAGCAGTACTTC. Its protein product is CASDRGLAYYEQYF.